The sequence of this T cell receptor beta chain was determined in a study of blood T cells in healthy people across ages. Notes on the study in general: Significant beta diversity loss was already apparent by age approximately 38, declining roughly linearly.

Next came a second PCR, run for about 7 to 12 cycles, which used a sample-barcoded 5' primer along with a J-beta primer mix. MiXCR, run by TCRdb on the 5' RACE reads, gives a single entry per CDR3 protein. The sample yields 630,000 or so distinct CDR3 sequences, roughly 30% seen once. This CDR3 is 12 amino acids long. Germline CDR1 and CDR2: SQVTM and ANQGSEA. The V end lost 4 bases, the J end lost 1 base, and 7 bases lay between the germline ends. This clonotype was detected ten times or more. Its antigen is not identified. The receptor was isolated from an elderly woman in good health. The chain uses TRBV29-1 and TRBJ2-5, with no clear D. Sequencing used blood. DNA for the CDR3: TGCAGCGTTGCACACCTCCAAGAGACCCAGTACTTC. It codes for CSVAHLQETQYF.